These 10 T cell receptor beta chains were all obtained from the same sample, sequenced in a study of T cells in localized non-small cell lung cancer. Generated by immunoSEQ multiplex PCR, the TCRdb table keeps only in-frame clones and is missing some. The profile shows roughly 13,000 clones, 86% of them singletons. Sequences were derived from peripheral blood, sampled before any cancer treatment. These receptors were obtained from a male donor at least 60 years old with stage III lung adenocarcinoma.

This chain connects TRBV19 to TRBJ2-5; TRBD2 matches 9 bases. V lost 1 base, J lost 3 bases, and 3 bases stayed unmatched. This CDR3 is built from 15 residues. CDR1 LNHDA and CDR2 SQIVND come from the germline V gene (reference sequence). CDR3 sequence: CASSIGTSAEETQYF. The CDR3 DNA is TGTGCCAGTAGTATAGGGACTAGCGCTGAAGAGACCCAGTACTTC.

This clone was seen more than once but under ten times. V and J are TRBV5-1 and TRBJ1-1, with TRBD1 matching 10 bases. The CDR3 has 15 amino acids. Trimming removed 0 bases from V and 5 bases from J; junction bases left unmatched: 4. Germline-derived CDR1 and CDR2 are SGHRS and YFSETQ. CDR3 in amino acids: CASSLDGTGETEAFF. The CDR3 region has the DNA TGCGCCAGCAGCTTGGATGGGACAGGGGAGACTGAAGCTTTCTTT.

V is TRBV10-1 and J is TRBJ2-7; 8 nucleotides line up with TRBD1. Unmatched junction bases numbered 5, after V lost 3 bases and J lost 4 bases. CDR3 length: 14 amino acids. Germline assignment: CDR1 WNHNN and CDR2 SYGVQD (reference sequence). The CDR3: CASSEGDRSYEQYF. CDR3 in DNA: TGCGCCAGCAGTGAAGGGGACAGGTCTTACGAGCAGTACTTC.

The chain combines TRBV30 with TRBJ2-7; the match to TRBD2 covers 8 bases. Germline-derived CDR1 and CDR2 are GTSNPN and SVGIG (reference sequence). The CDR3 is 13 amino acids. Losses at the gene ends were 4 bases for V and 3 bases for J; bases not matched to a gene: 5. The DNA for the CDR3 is TGTGCCTGGACGACGGGAGGGCTCTACGAGCAGTACTTC. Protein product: CAWTTGGLYEQYF.

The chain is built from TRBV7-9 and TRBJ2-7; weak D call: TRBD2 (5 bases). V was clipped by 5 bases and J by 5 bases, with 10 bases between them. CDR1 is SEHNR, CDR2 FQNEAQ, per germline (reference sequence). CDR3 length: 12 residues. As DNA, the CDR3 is TGTGCCAGCAGCCCTACCGGGGACGAGCAGTACTTC. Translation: CASSPTGDEQYF.

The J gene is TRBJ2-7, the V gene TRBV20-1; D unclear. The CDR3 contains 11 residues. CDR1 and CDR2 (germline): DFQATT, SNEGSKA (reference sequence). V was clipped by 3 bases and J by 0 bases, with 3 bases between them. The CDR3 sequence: CSASPSYEQYF. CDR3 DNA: TGCAGTGCTAGTCCCTCCTACGAGCAGTACTTC.

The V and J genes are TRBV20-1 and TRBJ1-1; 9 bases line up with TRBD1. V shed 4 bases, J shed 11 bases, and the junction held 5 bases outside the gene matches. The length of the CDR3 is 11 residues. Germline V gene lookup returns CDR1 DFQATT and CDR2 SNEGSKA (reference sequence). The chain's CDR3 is CSATGDRAAFF. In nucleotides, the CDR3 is TGCAGTGCTACTGGGGACAGGGCTGCTTTCTTT.

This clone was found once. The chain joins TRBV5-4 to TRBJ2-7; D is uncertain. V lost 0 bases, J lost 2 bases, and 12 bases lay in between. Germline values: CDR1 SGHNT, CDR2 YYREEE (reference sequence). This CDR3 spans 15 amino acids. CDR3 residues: CASSLGIGPTYEQYF. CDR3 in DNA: TGTGCCAGCAGCTTGGGTATAGGGCCGACCTACGAGCAGTACTTC.

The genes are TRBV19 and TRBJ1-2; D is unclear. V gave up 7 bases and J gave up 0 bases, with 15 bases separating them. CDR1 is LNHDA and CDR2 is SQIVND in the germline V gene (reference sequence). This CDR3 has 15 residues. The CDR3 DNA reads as TGTGCCAGTAATCTAAAGAGTGGTTCTAACTATGGCTACACCTTC. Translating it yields CASNLKSGSNYGYTF. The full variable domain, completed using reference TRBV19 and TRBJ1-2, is DGGITQSPKYLFRKEGQNVTLSCEQNLNHDAMYWYRQDPGQGLRLIYYSQIVNDFQKGDIAEGYSVSREKKESFPLTVTSAQKNPTAFYLCASNLKSGSNYGYTFGSGTRLTVV.

CDR3 protein: CASSLSVDTQYF. CDR3 DNA: TGCGCCAGCAGCTTGAGTGTAGATACGCAGTATTTT. This sequence joins TRBV5-1 and TRBJ2-3; D gene unclear. CDR1 SGHRS and CDR2 YFSETQ come from the germline V gene. The V end lost 1 base, the J end lost 5 bases, and 5 bases lay between the germline ends. The CDR3 has 12 amino acids.